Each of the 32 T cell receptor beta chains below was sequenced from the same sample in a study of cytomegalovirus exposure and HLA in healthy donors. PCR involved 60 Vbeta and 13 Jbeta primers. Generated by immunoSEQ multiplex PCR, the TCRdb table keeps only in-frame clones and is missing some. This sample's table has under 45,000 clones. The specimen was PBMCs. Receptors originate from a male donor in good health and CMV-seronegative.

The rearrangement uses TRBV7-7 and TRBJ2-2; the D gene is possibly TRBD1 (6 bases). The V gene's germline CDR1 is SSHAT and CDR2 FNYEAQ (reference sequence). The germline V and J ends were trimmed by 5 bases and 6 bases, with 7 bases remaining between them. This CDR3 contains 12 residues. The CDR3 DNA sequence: TGTGCCAGCAGCCCAGGGGCCGGGGAGCTGTTTTTT. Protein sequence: CASSPGAGELFF. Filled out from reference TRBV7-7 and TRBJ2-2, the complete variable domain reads GAGVSQSPRYKVTKRGQDVTLRCDPISSHATLYWYQQALGQGPEFLTYFNYEAQPDKSGLPSDRFSAERPEGSISTLTIQRTEQRDSAMYRCASSPGAGELFFGEGSRLTVL.

This CDR3 reads CASSFRRPDTGELFF. CDR3 sequence (DNA): TGTGCCAGCAGTTTTCGGAGACCTGACACCGGGGAGCTGTTTTTT. The V and J genes are TRBV6-5 and TRBJ2-2; D is ambiguous. V lost 4 bases, J lost 3 bases, and 12 bases lay in between. Germline CDR1 MNHEY, CDR2 SVGAGI. This CDR3 has 15 residues.

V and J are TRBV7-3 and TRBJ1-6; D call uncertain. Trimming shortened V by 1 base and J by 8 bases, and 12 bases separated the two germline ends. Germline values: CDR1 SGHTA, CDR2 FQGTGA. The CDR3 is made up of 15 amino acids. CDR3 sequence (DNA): TGTGCCAGCAGCTTAATGGGAGGAGTGGATTCACCCCTCCACTTT. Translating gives CASSLMGGVDSPLHF.

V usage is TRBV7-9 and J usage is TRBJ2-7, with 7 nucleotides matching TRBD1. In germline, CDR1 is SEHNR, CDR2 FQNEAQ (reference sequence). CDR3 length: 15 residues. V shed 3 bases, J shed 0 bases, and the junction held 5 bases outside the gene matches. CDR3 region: CASSFGDSSSYEQYF. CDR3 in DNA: TGTGCCAGCAGCTTTGGGGACAGCAGCTCCTACGAGCAGTACTTC. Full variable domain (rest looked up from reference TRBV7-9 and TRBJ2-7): DTGVSQNPRHKITKRGQNVTFRCDPISEHNRLYWYRQTLGQGPEFLTYFQNEAQLEKSRLLSDRFSAERPKGSFSTLEIQRTEQGDSAMYLCASSFGDSSSYEQYFGPGTRLTVT.

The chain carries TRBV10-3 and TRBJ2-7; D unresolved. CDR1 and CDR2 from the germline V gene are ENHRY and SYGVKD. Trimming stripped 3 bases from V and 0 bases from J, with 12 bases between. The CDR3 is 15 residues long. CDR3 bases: TGTGCCATCAGTGAAGGCGTGGAGAGCTCCTACGAGCAGTACTTC. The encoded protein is CAISEGVESSYEQYF.

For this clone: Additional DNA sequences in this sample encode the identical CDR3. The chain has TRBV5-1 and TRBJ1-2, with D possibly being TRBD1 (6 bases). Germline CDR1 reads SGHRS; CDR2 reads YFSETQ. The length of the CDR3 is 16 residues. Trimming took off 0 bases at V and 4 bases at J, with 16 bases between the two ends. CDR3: CASSLVGGGSSYGYTF. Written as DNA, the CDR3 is TGCGCCAGCAGCTTGGTGGGCGGGGGCTCCTCCTATGGCTACACCTTC. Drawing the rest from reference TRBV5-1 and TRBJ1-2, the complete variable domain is KAGVTQTPRYLIKTRGQQVTLSCSPISGHRSVSWYQQTPGQGLQFLFEYFSETQRNKGNFPGRFSGRQFSNSRSEMNVSTLELGDSALYLCASSLVGGGSSYGYTFGSGTRLTVV.

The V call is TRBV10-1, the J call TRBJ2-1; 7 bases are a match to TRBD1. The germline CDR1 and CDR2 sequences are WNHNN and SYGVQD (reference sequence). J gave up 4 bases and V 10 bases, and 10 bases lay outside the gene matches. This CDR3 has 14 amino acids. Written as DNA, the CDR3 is TGCGCCATCAGAGACAGGGTTATGTACAATGAGCAGTTCTTC. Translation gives CAIRDRVMYNEQFF.

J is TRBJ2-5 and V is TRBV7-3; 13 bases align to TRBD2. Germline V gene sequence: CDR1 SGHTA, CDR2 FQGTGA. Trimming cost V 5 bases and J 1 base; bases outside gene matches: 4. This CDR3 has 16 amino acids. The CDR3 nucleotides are TGTGCCAGCAGCCTAGGACTAGCGGGGGCCCAAGAGACCCAGTACTTC. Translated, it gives CASSLGLAGAQETQYF.

CDR3 amino acids: CASSPMDSRGNTEAFF. The CDR3, as DNA: TGTGCCAGCTCACCGATGGACTCTCGGGGGAACACTGAAGCTTTCTTT. This rearrangement joins TRBV18 to TRBJ1-1; no firm D call. The ends were cut back, 3 bases at V and 1 base at J, with 15 bases in the middle. This CDR3 has 16 amino acids. Germline lookup yields CDR1 KGHSH and CDR2 LQKENI.

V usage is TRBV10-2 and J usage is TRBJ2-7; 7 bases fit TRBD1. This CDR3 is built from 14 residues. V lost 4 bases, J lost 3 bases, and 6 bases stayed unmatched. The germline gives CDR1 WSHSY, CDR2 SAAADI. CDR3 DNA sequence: TGCGCCAGCAGTGGACAGGGCACTGGCTACGAGCAGTACTTC. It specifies CASSGQGTGYEQYF.

DNA of the CDR3: TGTGCCAGCCACCGGGACACCGGGGAGCTGTTTTTT. The encoded protein is CASHRDTGELFF. The genes are TRBV18 and TRBJ2-2; D is unresolved. This CDR3 has 12 residues. V was shortened by 8 bases and J by 3 bases, with 7 bases between the two germline ends. Germline CDR1 is KGHSH and CDR2 is LQKENI.

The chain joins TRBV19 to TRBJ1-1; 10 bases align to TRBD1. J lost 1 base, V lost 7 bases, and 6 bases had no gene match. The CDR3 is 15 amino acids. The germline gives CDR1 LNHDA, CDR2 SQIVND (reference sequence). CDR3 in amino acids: CASMGTGAENTEAFF. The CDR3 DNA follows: TGTGCCAGTATGGGGACAGGGGCGGAGAACACTGAAGCTTTCTTT.

The CDR3 DNA sequence: TGTGCCAGCAGTTACGACAGGGAGAAAGCTTTCTTT. This codes for CASSYDREKAFF. This rearrangement joins TRBV6-5 to TRBJ1-1, with 7 nucleotides matching TRBD1. The CDR3 is 12 amino acids. Germline lookup yields CDR1 MNHEY and CDR2 SVGAGI. J gave up 9 bases and V 2 bases, and 3 bases lay outside the gene matches.

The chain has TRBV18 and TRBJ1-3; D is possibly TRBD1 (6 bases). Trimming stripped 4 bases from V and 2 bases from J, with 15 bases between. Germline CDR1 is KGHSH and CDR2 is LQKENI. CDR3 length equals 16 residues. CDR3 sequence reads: CASSLGQSLTGNTIYF. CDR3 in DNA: TGTGCCAGCTCACTCGGACAGTCTTTAACTGGAAACACCATATATTTT.

The CDR3: CASSLATGSTEAFF. DNA for the CDR3: TGCGCCAGCAGCTTGGCCACAGGGTCCACTGAAGCTTTCTTT. V is TRBV5-1 and J is TRBJ1-1; possible D gene TRBD1, 6 bases. Per the germline V gene, CDR1 is SGHRS and CDR2 is YFSETQ. Trimming took off 0 bases at V and 4 bases at J, with 10 bases between the two ends. The CDR3 is 14 amino acids.

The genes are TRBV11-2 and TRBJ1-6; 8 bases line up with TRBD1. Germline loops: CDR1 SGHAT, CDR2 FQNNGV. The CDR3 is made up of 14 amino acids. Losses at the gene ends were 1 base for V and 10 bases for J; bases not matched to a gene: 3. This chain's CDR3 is CASSLVAGGSPLHF. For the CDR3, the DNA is TGTGCCAGCAGCTTAGTGGCAGGGGGCTCACCCCTCCACTTT.

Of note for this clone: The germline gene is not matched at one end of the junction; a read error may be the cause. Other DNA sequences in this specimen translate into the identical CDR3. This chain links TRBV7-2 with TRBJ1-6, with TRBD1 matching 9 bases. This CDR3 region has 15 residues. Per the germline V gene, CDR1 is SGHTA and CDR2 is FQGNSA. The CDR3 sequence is CASSLKGQGYSPLHF. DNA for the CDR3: TGCGCCAGCAGCTTAAAGGGACAGGGATATTCACCCCTCCACTTT.

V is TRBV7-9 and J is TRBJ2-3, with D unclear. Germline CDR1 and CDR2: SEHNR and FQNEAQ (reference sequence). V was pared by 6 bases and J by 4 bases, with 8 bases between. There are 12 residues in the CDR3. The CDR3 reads CASSFSADTQYF. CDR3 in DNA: TGTGCCAGCAGTTTCAGTGCAGATACGCAGTATTTT.

The CDR3 here is CASSLGQQETQYF. The CDR3 nucleotides read TGTGCCAGCAGCCTTGGACAACAAGAGACCCAGTACTTC. The chain uses TRBV7-2 and TRBJ2-5, with a possible D match to TRBD1 (5 bases). V dropped 5 bases and J dropped 2 bases, with 9 bases sitting between them. CDR1 and CDR2 (germline): SGHTA, FQGNSA. The length of the CDR3 is 13 residues.

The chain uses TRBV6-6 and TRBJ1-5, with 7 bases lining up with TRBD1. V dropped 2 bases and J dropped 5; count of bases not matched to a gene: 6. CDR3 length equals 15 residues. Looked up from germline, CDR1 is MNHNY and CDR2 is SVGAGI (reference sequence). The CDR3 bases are TGTGCCAGCAGTTACCTTAGACAGGGTGATCAGCCCCAGCATTTT. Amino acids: CASSYLRQGDQPQHF.

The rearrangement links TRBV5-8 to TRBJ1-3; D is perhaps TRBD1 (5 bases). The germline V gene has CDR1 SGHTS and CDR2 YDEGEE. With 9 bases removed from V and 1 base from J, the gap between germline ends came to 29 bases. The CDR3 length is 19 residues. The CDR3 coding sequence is TGTGCCATCCCGCCCTCGCGGGGCGCCCCCTTTTTTTCTGGAAACACCATATATTTT. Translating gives CAIPPSRGAPFFSGNTIYF.

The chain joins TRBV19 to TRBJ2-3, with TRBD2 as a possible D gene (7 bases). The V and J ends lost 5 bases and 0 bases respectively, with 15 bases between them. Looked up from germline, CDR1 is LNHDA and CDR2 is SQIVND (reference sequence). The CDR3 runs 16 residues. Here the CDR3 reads CASSSHAGASTDTQYF. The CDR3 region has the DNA TGTGCCAGTAGTTCCCATGCGGGGGCTAGCACAGATACGCAGTATTTT.

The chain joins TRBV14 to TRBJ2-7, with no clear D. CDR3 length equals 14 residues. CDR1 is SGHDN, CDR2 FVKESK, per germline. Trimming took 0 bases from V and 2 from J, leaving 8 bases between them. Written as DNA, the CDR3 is TGTGCCAGCAGCCAAGATGAGGCAACCTACGAGCAGTACTTC. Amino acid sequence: CASSQDEATYEQYF.

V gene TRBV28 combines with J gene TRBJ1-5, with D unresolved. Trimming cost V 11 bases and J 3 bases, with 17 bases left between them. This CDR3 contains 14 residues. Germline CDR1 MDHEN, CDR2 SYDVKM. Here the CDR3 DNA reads TGTGCCGCCCACCCCGGACTACTCAATCAGCCCCAGCATTTT. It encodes CAAHPGLLNQPQHF.

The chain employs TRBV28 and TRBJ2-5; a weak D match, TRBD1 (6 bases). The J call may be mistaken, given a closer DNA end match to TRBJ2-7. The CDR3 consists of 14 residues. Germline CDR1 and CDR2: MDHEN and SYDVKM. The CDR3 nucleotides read TGTGCCAGCAGTTTACCTACAGGGTCCCACGAGCAGTACTTC. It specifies CASSLPTGSHEQYF.

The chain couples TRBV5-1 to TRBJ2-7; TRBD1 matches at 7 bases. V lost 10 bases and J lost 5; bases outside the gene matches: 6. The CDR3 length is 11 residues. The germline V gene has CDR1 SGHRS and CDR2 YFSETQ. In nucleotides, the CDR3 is TGCGCCTCCCGCCAGGGGGACGAGCAGTACTTC. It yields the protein CASRQGDEQYF.

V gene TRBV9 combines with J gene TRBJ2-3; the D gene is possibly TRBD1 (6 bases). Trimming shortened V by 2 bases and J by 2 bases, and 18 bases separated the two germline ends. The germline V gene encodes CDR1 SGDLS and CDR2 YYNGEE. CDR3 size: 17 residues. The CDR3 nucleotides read TGTGCCAGCAGCGTTCGTGGACAGACATTTCCCACAGATACGCAGTATTTT. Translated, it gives CASSVRGQTFPTDTQYF.

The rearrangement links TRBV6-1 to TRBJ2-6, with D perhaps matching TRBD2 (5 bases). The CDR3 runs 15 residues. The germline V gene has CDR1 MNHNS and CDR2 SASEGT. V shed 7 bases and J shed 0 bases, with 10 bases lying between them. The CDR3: CASNRGASGANVLTF. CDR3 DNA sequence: TGTGCCAGCAATCGGGGAGCCTCTGGGGCCAACGTCCTGACTTTC.

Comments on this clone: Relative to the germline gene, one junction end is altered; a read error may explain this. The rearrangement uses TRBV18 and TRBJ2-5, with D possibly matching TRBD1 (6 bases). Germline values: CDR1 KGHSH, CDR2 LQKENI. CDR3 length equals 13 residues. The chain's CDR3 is CASGQGYQEAQYF. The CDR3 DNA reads TGTGCCAGCGGGCAGGGGTACCAAGAGGCCCAGTACTTC.

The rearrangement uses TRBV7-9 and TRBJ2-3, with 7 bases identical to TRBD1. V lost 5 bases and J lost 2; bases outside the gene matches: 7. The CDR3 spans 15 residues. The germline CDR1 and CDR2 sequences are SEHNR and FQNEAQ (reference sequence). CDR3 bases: TGTGCCAGCAGCCTGAGACAGGGACCCACAGATACGCAGTATTTT. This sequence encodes CASSLRQGPTDTQYF. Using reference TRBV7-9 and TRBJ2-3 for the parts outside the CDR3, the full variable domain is DTGVSQNPRHKITKRGQNVTFRCDPISEHNRLYWYRQTLGQGPEFLTYFQNEAQLEKSRLLSDRFSAERPKGSFSTLEIQRTEQGDSAMYLCASSLRQGPTDTQYFGPGTRLTVL.

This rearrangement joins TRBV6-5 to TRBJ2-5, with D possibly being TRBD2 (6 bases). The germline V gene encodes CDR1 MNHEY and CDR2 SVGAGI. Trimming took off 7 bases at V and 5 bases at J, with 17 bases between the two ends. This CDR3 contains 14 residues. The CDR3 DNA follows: TGTGCCAGCAAGGCGAACCTAGCGATGGAGACCCAGTACTTC. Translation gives CASKANLAMETQYF.

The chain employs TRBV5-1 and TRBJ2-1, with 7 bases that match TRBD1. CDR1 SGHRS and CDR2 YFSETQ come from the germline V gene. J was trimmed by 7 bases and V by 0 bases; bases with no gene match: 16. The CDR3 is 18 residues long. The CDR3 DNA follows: TGCGCCAGCAGCTTGGCGGCAGGGGGAACCCCCCGGCGGAATGAGCAGTTCTTC. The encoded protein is CASSLAAGGTPRRNEQFF.